What follows describes a single TCR beta chain. Its antigen is still unknown. This sample stems from a study of graft-versus-host responses after intestinal transplantation. Study-wide background: The study gave all recipients anti-thymocyte globulin induction, then tacrolimus and steroids for two to three years. Study-level findings and limits: Within the allografts of patients who had graft-donor T cell macrochimerism, graft-versus-host to host-versus-graft clonal ratios were high. The authors found GvH clones in recipient marrow, some appearing first in ileum or blood.

Some clones are missing from TCRdb's copy, which holds only in-frame ones; the method was immunoSEQ multiplex PCR. The sample holds around 10,000 clones; 90% to 95% are singletons and the top ten take over 5%. V was trimmed by 7 bases and J by 7 bases, leaving 13 bases between them. The CDR3 covers 13 residues. CDR1 and CDR2 from the germline V gene are MNHNS and SASEGT. This clonotype originated in a human patient who received an intestinal transplant, so some T cells may come from the graft donor. The material sequenced was PBMCs, taken nearly 70 days after transplant. The chain couples TRBV6-1 to TRBJ2-2; the D gene is possibly TRBD2 (5 bases). The CDR3, as DNA: TGTGCCAGCATCCCTAGCAGTCACGGGGAGCTGTTTTTT. Protein product: CASIPSSHGELFF.